These 11 T cell receptor beta chains came from one sample sequenced in a study of control samples from healthy donors and cancer patients. Produced via immunoSEQ multiplex PCR; TCRdb's table is partial and in-frame only. The sample yields about 54,000 clones, approximately 95% seen once. The sample was blood. These receptors were collected from a woman aged 30 to 39 in good health.

V and J are TRBV5-1 and TRBJ2-7; tentative D call: TRBD1 (6 bases). Germline V CDR1 and CDR2: SGHRS, YFSETQ. This CDR3 has 13 amino acids. V shed 2 bases and J shed 6 bases, with 12 bases lying between them. The CDR3 bases are TGCGCCAGCAGCTTAGGGACAAGGCTCGAGCAGTACTTC. Amino acid sequence: CASSLGTRLEQYF.

The genes are TRBV5-6 and TRBJ1-6, with TRBD1 as a possible D gene (5 bases). Germline CDR1 SGHDT, CDR2 YYEEEE. V lost 0 bases to trimming and J lost 4 bases, with 11 bases between them. CDR3 length equals 16 residues. CDR3 coding DNA: TGTGCCAGCAGCTTGGCGGGGGGGTCTTATAATTCACCCCTCCACTTT. Translation gives CASSLAGGSYNSPLHF.

This rearrangement joins TRBV6-6 to TRBJ1-5, with no clear D. Germline CDR1 MNHNY, CDR2 SVGAGI (reference sequence). The CDR3 length is 13 residues. Trimming left V 5 bases short and J 7 bases short, with 12 bases between. The CDR3 sequence: CASSGLSDQPQHF. The CDR3 DNA reads TGTGCCAGCAGTGGACTGAGCGACCAGCCCCAGCATTTT.

V is TRBV6-5 and J is TRBJ1-2; 8 positions match TRBD1. Trimming removed 6 bases from V and 8 bases from J; junction bases left unmatched: 8. Germline CDR1 and CDR2: MNHEY and SVGAGI. CDR3 size: 13 residues. The chain's CDR3 is CASRSGTGNGYTF. The CDR3 bases are TGTGCCAGCAGATCCGGGACAGGAAACGGCTACACCTTC.

This chain joins TRBV5-4 and TRBJ2-3, with D perhaps matching TRBD1 or TRBD2 (5 bases each). Germline CDR1 reads SGHNT; CDR2 reads YYREEE (reference sequence). V shed 4 bases and J shed 1 base, with 7 bases lying between them. There are 13 residues in the CDR3. DNA for the CDR3: TGTGCCAGCAGCAGAGGGGGCACAGATACGCAGTATTTT. Amino acid sequence: CASSRGGTDTQYF. The whole variable domain, filled in from reference TRBV5-4 and TRBJ2-3, reads ETGVTQSPTHLIKTRGQQVTLRCSSQSGHNTVSWYQQALGQGPQFIFQYYREEENGRGNFPPRFSGLQFPNYSSELNVNALELDDSALYLCASSRGGTDTQYFGPGTRLTVL.

The chain links TRBV5-4 to TRBJ2-3; D is undetermined. The V and J ends lost 0 bases and 4 bases respectively, with 12 bases between them. Germline assignment: CDR1 SGHNT and CDR2 YYREEE (reference sequence). The CDR3 length is 15 residues. The CDR3: CASSLDLYGADTQYF. CDR3 nucleotides: TGTGCCAGCAGCTTGGATCTTTATGGCGCAGATACGCAGTATTTT.

The chain couples TRBV3-1 (or the pseudogene TRBV3-2) to TRBJ2-5; the match to TRBD1 covers 10 bases. Germline V gives CDR1 LGHDT, CDR2 YNNKEL (reference sequence). The CDR3 has 16 amino acids. The trim removed 1 base at V and 5 bases at J, leaving 7 bases unmatched. CDR3 DNA: TGTGCCAGCAGCCAAGCGACAGGGGGCTTTAGGGAGACCCAGTACTTC. Residues: CASSQATGGFRETQYF.

The rearrangement links TRBV9 to TRBJ1-3; D is ambiguous. Germline CDR1 SGDLS, CDR2 YYNGEE. This CDR3 contains 15 residues. The V end lost 0 bases, the J end lost 2 bases, and 9 bases lay between the germline ends. The CDR3 is CASSVGGATGNTIYF. DNA of the CDR3: TGTGCCAGCAGCGTAGGGGGAGCGACTGGAAACACCATATATTTT.

The chain joins TRBV12-3 or TRBV12-4 to TRBJ1-4; maybe TRBD1 (5 bases). This CDR3 contains 13 residues. V was shortened by 5 bases and J by 7 bases, with 11 bases between the two germline ends. This CDR3 is CASSPGFSEKLFF. The CDR3 bases are TGTGCCAGCAGTCCAGGGTTCTCTGAAAAACTGTTTTTT.

The chain recombines TRBV28 with TRBJ1-6; 9 bases are a match to TRBD1. This CDR3 has 15 amino acids. The junction had 6 bases not matched to a gene; V was cut back by 5 bases and J by 7 bases. In germline, CDR1 is MDHEN, CDR2 SYDVKM. In DNA form, the CDR3 reads TGTGCCAGCAGTCACCGGGACAGGGACAATTCACCCCTCCACTTT. Translated, it gives CASSHRDRDNSPLHF.

Details on this clone: Other DNA sequences of this sample code for an identical CDR3. The V call is TRBV28, the J call TRBJ2-1, with 7 bases lining up with TRBD2. Germline-derived CDR1 and CDR2 are MDHEN and SYDVKM. J gave up 7 bases and V 5 bases, and 14 bases lay outside the gene matches. The CDR3 runs 16 residues. CDR3 coding DNA: TGTGCCAGCAGTACGCGTGGGGGAGACGGGGGGAATGAGCAGTTCTTC. Translation gives CASSTRGGDGGNEQFF.